These 24 T cell receptor beta chains came from one sample sequenced in a study of T cell responses to AZD1222 COVID-19 vaccine. The method was immunoSEQ multiplex PCR; TCRdb's version includes in-frame clones alone and lacks a portion of them. The table has 90,000 to 120,000 clones, approximately 89% seen once. Sequenced material: peripheral blood, taken 28 days after the second dose of the MenACWY control vaccine. The receptor source for this set is an adult who received the MenACWY meningococcal vaccine as a control.

The chain recombines TRBV7-3 with TRBJ1-1, with D hard to call. Between the trimmed V and J ends, which lost 2 bases and 3 bases, there was a span of 7 bases. The CDR3 spans 13 residues. Germline CDR1 reads SGHTA; CDR2 reads FQGTGA. The CDR3 bases are TGTGCCAGCAGCTTAGTGCCGGACACTGAAGCTTTCTTT. Its protein is CASSLVPDTEAFF.

V is TRBV9 and J is TRBJ2-3; 7 bases are a match to TRBD1. This CDR3 contains 15 residues. Germline assignment: CDR1 SGDLS and CDR2 YYNGEE. Trimming took 4 bases from V and 1 from J; bases not matched to a gene: 6. CDR3 protein: CASSLQGVGTDTQYF. The CDR3, as DNA: TGTGCCAGCAGCCTCCAGGGGGTGGGCACAGATACGCAGTATTTT.

The chain recombines TRBV9 with TRBJ1-4; perhaps TRBD1 as D (6 bases). The ends were cut back, 4 bases at V and 5 bases at J, with 15 bases in the middle. This CDR3 contains 15 residues. The germline V gene has CDR1 SGDLS and CDR2 YYNGEE. The CDR3 is CASSFGGQINEKLFF. CDR3 coding DNA: TGTGCCAGCAGCTTTGGGGGGCAGATCAATGAAAAACTGTTTTTT.

The table lists this clone with a few counts. The gene calls are TRBV30 and TRBJ1-4; no clear D. CDR1 and CDR2 (germline): GTSNPN, SVGIG (reference sequence). Deletions cut 0 bases from V and 4 bases from J, with 18 bases between. The CDR3 totals 17 residues. CDR3 sequence (DNA): TGTGCCTGGAGTGTACATTCTGGGCCAGCGATTAATGAAAAACTGTTTTTT. Residues: CAWSVHSGPAINEKLFF.

The chain couples TRBV6-2 or TRBV6-3 to TRBJ1-5; no reliable D call. The V gene lost 5 bases and the J gene lost 7 bases, with 24 bases spanning the gap. CDR3 size: 17 residues. Germline CDR1 and CDR2: MNHEY and SVGEGT. CDR3: CASSTSPFRNPRQPQHF. CDR3 in DNA: TGTGCCAGCAGTACCTCACCCTTTAGAAACCCCCGCCAGCCCCAGCATTTT.

CDR3 sequence reads: CASSSLPGYTEAFF. The CDR3 nucleotides read TGTGCCAGCAGTTCCCTCCCAGGGTACACTGAAGCTTTCTTT. The chain links TRBV6-1 to TRBJ1-1; weak D call: TRBD1 (5 bases). V lost 5 bases and J lost 3, with 13 bases in between. Looked up from germline, CDR1 is MNHNS and CDR2 is SASEGT. CDR3 length: 14 amino acids.

In nucleotides, the CDR3 is TGTGCCAGCAGTTGGCAGATGAACACTGAAGCTTTCTTT. Protein product: CASSWQMNTEAFF. The chain has TRBV6-5 and TRBJ1-1; D remains unclear. Looked up from germline, CDR1 is MNHEY and CDR2 is SVGAGI. V lost 4 bases and J 0 bases, leaving 6 bases between the germline ends. The CDR3 length is 13 residues.

The rearrangement joins TRBV5-5 to TRBJ1-1; possible D gene TRBD1, 6 bases. This CDR3 region has 15 residues. The germline gives CDR1 SGHKS, CDR2 YYEKEE (reference sequence). Trimming left V 2 bases short and J 0 bases short, with 11 bases between. DNA for the CDR3: TGTGCCAGCAGCTTAGGACAGTTCATGAACACTGAAGCTTTCTTT. This encodes CASSLGQFMNTEAFF.

This chain connects TRBV6-6 to TRBJ2-7, with TRBD2 matching 7 bases. The trim removed 8 bases at V and 4 bases at J, leaving 8 bases unmatched. The CDR3 contains 13 residues. Germline assignment: CDR1 MNHNY and CDR2 SVGAGI (reference sequence). CDR3 nucleotide sequence: TGTGCCAGCCGGAGGGAGGGGCTTTACGAGCAGTACTTC. It translates to CASRREGLYEQYF.

A few counts support this clone. The chain uses TRBV2 and TRBJ2-1, with D tentatively TRBD2 (5 bases). The CDR3 runs 15 residues. V lost 7 bases and J 4 bases, leaving 17 bases between the germline ends. In germline, CDR1 is SNHLY, CDR2 FYNNEI. Here the CDR3 reads CASIREPSGYNEQFF. The CDR3 DNA sequence: TGTGCCAGCATAAGGGAACCCTCGGGATACAATGAGCAGTTCTTC.

CDR3 coding DNA: TGTGCCAGCTCACCTGGGGACGGACCGAGGGAGCAGTACTTC. Amino acid sequence: CASSPGDGPREQYF. The gene calls are TRBV18 and TRBJ2-7; D may correspond to TRBD1 or TRBD2 (5 bases each). This CDR3 is built from 14 residues. V lost 3 bases and J 7 bases, leaving 16 bases between the germline ends. Germline V gene sequence: CDR1 KGHSH, CDR2 LQKENI.

The J gene is TRBJ1-6, the V gene TRBV6-5; TRBD1 aligns across 8 bases. Germline V gene lookup returns CDR1 MNHEY and CDR2 SVGAGI. This CDR3 has 14 residues. Trimming cost V 6 bases and J 8 bases; bases outside gene matches: 6. CDR3 coding DNA: TGTGCCAGCAGCCGACAGGGGATCGATTCACCCCTCCACTTT. This sequence encodes CASSRQGIDSPLHF.

CDR3 in amino acids: CASSQDYAPSGTDTQYF. CDR3 sequence (DNA): TGTGCCAGCAGCCAAGATTACGCGCCTAGCGGCACAGATACGCAGTATTTT. The chain recombines TRBV3-1 (or the pseudogene TRBV3-2) with TRBJ2-3, with TRBD2 as a possible D gene (6 bases). CDR1 LGHDT and CDR2 YNNKEL come from the germline V gene (reference sequence). V gave up 0 bases and J gave up 1 base, with 14 bases separating them. This CDR3 has 17 residues.

A single count supports this clone. This rearrangement joins TRBV18 to TRBJ2-3, with 7 bases fitting TRBD2. The germline V gene has CDR1 KGHSH and CDR2 LQKENI. There are 12 residues in the CDR3. Germline trimming cut 2 bases from V and 9 bases from J; bases unmatched to any gene: 2. CDR3 loop: CASSPGAGTQYF. As DNA, the CDR3 is TGTGCCAGCTCACCAGGAGCGGGGACGCAGTATTTT.

This clone was counted a single time. The gene calls are TRBV3-1 (or the pseudogene TRBV3-2) and TRBJ2-7, with 7 positions matching TRBD2. The CDR3 loop spans 17 amino acids. V dropped 1 base and J dropped 4; count of bases not matched to a gene: 13. Germline CDR1 LGHDT, CDR2 YNNKEL (reference sequence). The CDR3 region is CASSQVPSGVRPYEQYF. The CDR3 DNA is TGTGCCAGCAGCCAAGTCCCGAGCGGGGTCAGGCCATACGAGCAGTACTTC.

The gene calls are TRBV28 and TRBJ1-5; D might be TRBD1 (5 bases). The CDR3 runs 14 residues. The germline V and J ends were trimmed by 8 bases and 0 bases, with 11 bases remaining between them. The germline CDR1 and CDR2 sequences are MDHEN and SYDVKM. The CDR3 nucleotides read TGTGCCAGCGGGGGGGGGTATAGCAATCAGCCCCAGCATTTT. Protein sequence: CASGGGYSNQPQHF.

The gene calls are TRBV29-1 and TRBJ1-4; D uncertain. V was pared by 1 base and J by 7 bases, with 10 bases between. The CDR3 sequence is 13 residues long. Germline CDR1 reads SQVTM; CDR2 reads ANQGSEA. The DNA for the CDR3 is TGCAGCGTTGAAGGCACTCCACCTGAAAAACTGTTTTTT. Amino acids: CSVEGTPPEKLFF.

This clone was observed once. V is TRBV6-2 or TRBV6-3 and J is TRBJ1-5; D remains ambiguous. The CDR3 runs to 12 residues. V lost 3 bases and J 3 bases, leaving 3 bases between the germline ends. The germline V gene encodes CDR1 MNHEY and CDR2 SVGEGT. CDR3 coding DNA: TGTGCCAGCAGTTATCTCAATCAGCCCCAGCATTTT. Its translation: CASSYLNQPQHF.

The genes are TRBV7-2 and TRBJ1-4; a weak D match, TRBD1 (6 bases). The CDR3 totals 15 residues. Germline assignment: CDR1 SGHTA and CDR2 FQGNSA. V was clipped by 1 base and J by 6 bases, with 12 bases between them. The CDR3: CASSLGTVRHEKLFF. The CDR3 nucleotides are TGTGCCAGCAGCTTAGGGACAGTGAGACATGAAAAACTGTTTTTT.

The V gene is TRBV2, the J gene TRBJ2-1; tentative D call: TRBD2 (6 bases). Germline values: CDR1 SNHLY, CDR2 FYNNEI. The CDR3 contains 13 residues. V lost 7 bases, J lost 6 bases, and 13 bases lay in between. The CDR3 loop reads CASTLGGSNEQFF. The CDR3 bases are TGTGCCAGCACCCTCGGGGGATCCAATGAGCAGTTCTTC. The full variable domain, its missing parts supplied by reference TRBV2 and TRBJ2-1, is EPEVTQTPSHQVTQMGQEVILRCVPISNHLYFYWYRQILGQKVEFLVSFYNNEISEKSEIFDDQFSVERPDGSNFTLKIRSTKLEDSAMYFCASTLGGSNEQFFGPGTRLTVL.

The genes are TRBV28 and TRBJ1-1; 8 positions match TRBD1. Germline CDR1 reads MDHEN; CDR2 reads SYDVKM. The CDR3 runs 16 residues. V trimming: 4 bases; J trimming: 6 bases; junction bases outside the gene matches: 13. Written as DNA, the CDR3 is TGTGCCAGCAGTTCACCATCACGGACAGGGCCACCTGAAGCTTTCTTT. Translated: CASSSPSRTGPPEAFF. The entire variable domain, with the rest obtained from reference TRBV28 and TRBJ1-1, is as follows: DVKVTQSSRYLVKRTGEKVFLECVQDMDHENMFWYRQDPGLGLRLIYFSYDVKMKEKGDIPEGYSVSREKKERFSLILESASTNQTSMYLCASSSPSRTGPPEAFFGQGTRLTVV.

The J gene is TRBJ1-4, the V gene TRBV30; no firm D call. This CDR3 is built from 13 residues. Trimming removed 1 base at V and 8 bases at J, with 11 bases between. The germline gives CDR1 GTSNPN, CDR2 SVGIG (reference sequence). The chain's CDR3 is CAWSEFANEKLFF. CDR3 coding DNA: TGTGCCTGGAGTGAGTTCGCCAACGAAAAACTGTTTTTT.

The chain is built from TRBV30 and TRBJ2-7; D gene unclear. This CDR3 comprises 14 residues. Germline lookup yields CDR1 GTSNPN and CDR2 SVGIG (reference sequence). Trimming cost V 0 bases and J 5 bases, with 14 bases left between them. DNA of the CDR3: TGTGCCTGGAGTGTAGGCCAGTATTTGAACGAGCAGTACTTC. This translates into CAWSVGQYLNEQYF. Complete variable domain (other parts from reference TRBV30 and TRBJ2-7): SQTIHQWPATLVQPVGSPLSLECTVEGTSNPNLYWYRQAAGRGLQLLFYSVGIGQISSEVPQNLSASRPQDRQFILSSKKLLLSDSGFYLCAWSVGQYLNEQYFGPGTRLTVT.

This sequence joins TRBV4-2 and TRBJ1-5; no definite D call. Germline-derived CDR1 and CDR2 are LGHNA and YNFKEQ. This CDR3 is 15 amino acids long. V lost 0 bases and J lost 5, with 11 bases in between. CDR3 coding DNA: TGTGCCAGCAGCCAAGAGGACTCAGCTGATCAGCCCCAGCATTTT. This sequence encodes CASSQEDSADQPQHF.